This TCR beta chain was observed in a study of T cells in Graves' hyperthyroidism and ophthalmopathy. A note on this clonotype: A read error may explain this, as a much larger clone is one base away.

The germline V and J ends were trimmed by 2 bases and 2 bases, with 13 bases remaining between them. The CDR3 is 15 residues long. The germline V gene encodes CDR1 KGHSH and CDR2 LQKENI. Regions amplified from RNA transcripts were the TCR beta CDR3 regions. Using the HTBI primer set, a first-round RT-PCR was run on the TCR CDR3. TCRdb reprocessed the multiplex PCR reads with MiXCR, giving one entry per CDR3 protein. Of approximately 380,000 distinct CDR3 sequences listed, 19% are singletons. Thyroid ultrasound and orbital computed tomography, with clinical symptoms and serum thyroxine and TRAb, informed diagnoses.

The TCR was taken from a woman aged 18 to 35 with Graves' hyperthyroidism. The genes are TRBV18 and TRBJ2-7, with D possibly matching TRBD2 (6 bases). Sequencing input: blood. Here the CDR3 reads CASSPGIAVTYEQYF. In nucleotides, the CDR3 is TGTGCCAGCTCACCAGGGATAGCGGTTACCTACGAGCAGTACTTC.